This T cell receptor beta chain was sequenced for a study of T cell changes during pregnancy in multiple sclerosis. The data were produced by immunoSEQ multiplex PCR, yet TCRdb's version contains in-frame clones alone and is incomplete. The table shows about 38,000 clones, with around 90% occurring only once. V was pared by 1 base and J by 8 bases, with 10 bases between. Germline CDR1 reads SGHRS; CDR2 reads YFSETQ. The CDR3 runs 13 residues. The chain combines TRBV5-1 with TRBJ1-5, with D possibly TRBD1 on 6 matching bases. Material: CD4+ T cells from peripheral blood mononuclear cells, obtained in the second trimester of pregnancy. The TCR comes from a female donor with multiple sclerosis, enrolled in a pregnancy study. DNA of the CDR3: TGCGCCAGCAGCTTGACAGGGCAGGAGCCCCAGCATTTT. As protein: CASSLTGQEPQHF. The variable domain in full, completed from reference TRBV5-1 and TRBJ1-5, reads KAGVTQTPRYLIKTRGQQVTLSCSPISGHRSVSWYQQTPGQGLQFLFEYFSETQRNKGNFPGRFSGRQFSNSRSEMNVSTLELGDSALYLCASSLTGQEPQHFGDGTRLSIL.